This T cell receptor beta chain emerged from a study of Graves' ophthalmopathy and Graves' hyperthyroidism. For donors with ophthalmopathy, the disease showed moderate-to-severe activity, reached CAS ≥3 and NOSPECS ≥4, and had lasted under 3 months. Diagnosis relied on clinical symptoms, serum thyroxine, TRAb, thyroid ultrasound and orbital computed tomography. In the case of this clonotype: Its antigen is unknown.

Germline CDR1 reads LNHNV; CDR2 reads YYDKDF (reference sequence). The CDR3 is made up of 18 amino acids. V lost 0 bases and J lost 0; bases outside the gene matches: 7. As the template, RNA transcripts were used to amplify TCR beta CDR3 regions. First-round RT-PCR employed HTBI primers, with a second-round multiplex PCR after it. One entry per CDR3 protein, called by TCRdb with MiXCR from the multiplex PCR reads. The sample consists of 650,000 to 900,000 distinct CDR3 sequences, roughly 40% of them appearing once. General observations from the study: A classifier, a 13-signature model, separated ophthalmopathy from stable hyperthyroidism with approximately 88% sensitivity and 75% to 82% specificity. Blood also carried most expanded thyroid clonotypes exceeding 0.001 frequency.

The sample comprised peripheral blood. The chain employs TRBV15 and TRBJ1-4; TRBD1 matches 7 bases. This clonotype originated in an adult man with Graves' ophthalmopathy. CDR3 sequence (DNA): TGTGCCACCAGCAGAGACAGGGGGGCCCTAGCAACTAATGAAAAACTGTTTTTT. This codes for CATSRDRGALATNEKLFF.